The sequence of this T cell receptor (beta chain) was determined in a study of cytomegalovirus exposure and HLA in healthy donors. On the study more broadly: HLA-typed donors were the source of approximately 80 million unique TCRs, which an early data release held. Clustering assigned about 79% of the 350 to 450 genotyped donors to the Caucasian-associated ancestry cluster. Whole-study results and caveats: A later analysis showed HLA-associated TCR beta chains outstripping equally common others in clonal expansion. TCR beta chains numbering approximately 150 were designated cytomegalovirus-associated.

The V gene end was trimmed by 1 base and the J gene end by 7 bases; junction bases not matched to a gene: 4. The CDR3 runs 15 residues. Per the germline V gene, CDR1 is SGDLS and CDR2 is YYNGEE. Notes on this clone: Its cognate antigen is unknown.

60 Vbeta and 13 Jbeta primers were used in PCR. Measured with immunoSEQ multiplex PCR; TCRdb has only the in-frame clones, and not every one. The data show some 190,000 clones, around 80% seen once. The V gene is TRBV9, the J gene TRBJ1-6; 8 bases are shared with TRBD1. The sequence was obtained from a man between 18 and 29 years old in good health and CMV-seronegative. The sample comprised PBMCs. The DNA of the CDR3 is TGTGCCAGCAGCGTACGACAGGGGTTGAATTCACCCCTCCACTTT. Amino acid sequence: CASSVRQGLNSPLHF.